The 7 T cell receptor beta chains listed next were all sequenced from one sample in a study of OX40 agonist ivuxolimab in advanced cancers. Method: immunoSEQ multiplex PCR; TCRdb's copy keeps in-frame clones and lacks some. Of roughly 56,000 clones in the sample, over 80% were seen once. The specimen comprised CD4+ or CD8+ T cells sorted from blood, sampled in a trial of the OX40 agonist ivuxolimab. Source of these receptors: an adult with an advanced solid tumor such as melanoma, head and neck, liver or kidney cancer.

This clone was detected only once. The chain couples TRBV30 to TRBJ2-7; D might be TRBD1 (6 bases). Germline-derived CDR1 and CDR2 are GTSNPN and SVGIG (reference sequence). The CDR3 contains 12 residues. The V and J ends lost 1 base and 4 bases respectively, with 8 bases between them. CDR3 bases: TGTGCCTGGAGTGGGACAGAATACGAGCAGTACTTC. It codes for CAWSGTEYEQYF.

This clone has just one count. V usage is TRBV11-3 and J usage is TRBJ1-1; 8 bases align to TRBD1. CDR1 is SGHNT and CDR2 is YENEEA in the germline V gene. This CDR3 region has 16 residues. The V and J ends lost 1 base and 7 bases, in that order; junction bases with no gene match: 11. CDR3: CASSLGPDRGGNEAFF. CDR3 nucleotide sequence: TGTGCCAGCAGCTTAGGGCCAGACAGGGGTGGAAATGAAGCTTTCTTT.

The chain uses TRBV19 and TRBJ1-2; D not resolved. The germline V gene has CDR1 LNHDA and CDR2 SQIVND (reference sequence). The V end lost 5 bases, the J end lost 4 bases, and 17 bases lay between the germline ends. The CDR3 has 15 amino acids. This CDR3 is CASSSKAGLGYGYTF. CDR3 bases: TGTGCCAGTAGTTCTAAGGCAGGTCTGGGCTATGGCTACACCTTC. Drawing the rest from reference TRBV19 and TRBJ1-2, the complete variable domain is DGGITQSPKYLFRKEGQNVTLSCEQNLNHDAMYWYRQDPGQGLRLIYYSQIVNDFQKGDIAEGYSVSREKKESFPLTVTSAQKNPTAFYLCASSSKAGLGYGYTFGSGTRLTVV.

V usage is TRBV7-2 and J usage is TRBJ2-5; 8 bases match TRBD1. Germline CDR1 reads SGHTA; CDR2 reads FQGNSA. The ends lost 6 bases at V and 4 bases at J; junction bases unmatched: 7. The CDR3 covers 14 residues. The CDR3 region is CASRPTGGRETQYF. In DNA, the CDR3 is TGTGCCAGCAGGCCAACAGGGGGTAGAGAGACCCAGTACTTC.

V usage is TRBV19 and J usage is TRBJ2-2; TRBD1 matches 7 bases. Trimming removed 0 bases from V and 4 bases from J; junction bases left unmatched: 5. There are 16 residues in the CDR3. Per germline, CDR1 LNHDA and CDR2 SQIVND (reference sequence). CDR3 protein: CASSIEGGAGTGELFF. CDR3 bases: TGTGCCAGTAGTATAGAAGGGGGCGCGGGCACCGGGGAGCTGTTTTTT. Full variable domain (missing parts from reference TRBV19 and TRBJ2-2): DGGITQSPKYLFRKEGQNVTLSCEQNLNHDAMYWYRQDPGQGLRLIYYSQIVNDFQKGDIAEGYSVSREKKESFPLTVTSAQKNPTAFYLCASSIEGGAGTGELFFGEGSRLTVL.

The chain recombines TRBV9 with TRBJ2-1, with 11 bases lining up with TRBD2. J lost 7 bases, V lost 0 bases, and 6 bases had no gene match. CDR1 is SGDLS, CDR2 YYNGEE, per germline. This CDR3 has 16 amino acids. The CDR3 region has the DNA TGTGCCAGCAGCGTAGCTCCCCTAGCGGGAGGAAATGAGCAGTTCTTC. It translates to CASSVAPLAGGNEQFF.

The chain is built from TRBV6-5 and TRBJ2-3; TRBD2 is a possible D gene (5 bases). The CDR3 length is 11 residues. CDR1 MNHEY and CDR2 SVGAGI come from the germline V gene. The V and J ends lost 9 bases and 4 bases respectively, with 8 bases between them. CDR3 coding DNA: TGTGCCAGTGGGCGGGCAGATACGCAGTATTTT. It codes for CASGRADTQYF.